This TCR beta chain was captured in a study of PD-L1 blockade in urothelial cancer. Study-wide background: Patients had undergone 0 to 3 prior chemotherapy regimens.

The germline gives CDR1 SGDLS, CDR2 YYNGEE. Trimming took 4 bases from V and 2 from J, leaving 15 bases between them. The CDR3 extends over 15 amino acids. The table came from immunoSEQ multiplex PCR; TCRdb's copy has only in-frame clones and leaves some out. The sample lists 90,000 or so clones; roughly 90% were seen once. The time point here: pretreatment peripheral blood. The chain has TRBV9 and TRBJ2-5, with D possibly being TRBD1 (6 bases). The receptor comes from a man aged 55 to 69 with urothelial cancer. This specimen was PBMCs, taken around atezolizumab (anti-PD-L1) treatment. The CDR3 spells CASSYKIQGQETQYF. The CDR3 coding sequence is TGTGCCAGCAGCTACAAAATACAGGGTCAAGAGACCCAGTACTTC.